This T cell receptor beta chain was identified in a study of T-cell memory formation after mild COVID-19. Turning to the study itself: Clusters of TCRs were largely donor specific. Whole-study findings and limits: Second-wave clones with a day 37 peak had unconfirmed SARS-CoV-2 specificity.

As to this clonotype: The antigen is not known.

One entry per CDR3 protein, called by TCRdb with MiXCR from the 5' RACE reads. The sample has a few hundred thousand distinct CDR3 sequences; approximately 19% are singletons. Sequencing was performed on PBMCs or a T cell subset sorted from them (not recorded which). The origin of this receptor is a man between 18 and 35 years old who had mild COVID-19 (a few samples of this study predate the infection). Cell type and time point are not known.

The CDR3 here is CASRFGTSGGLTDTQYF. CDR3 sequence (DNA): TGTGCCAGCAGATTTGGGACTAGCGGGGGCTTAACAGATACGCAGTATTTT. The chain carries TRBV2 and TRBJ2-3; TRBD2 agrees at 14 bases. Trimming at V came to 6 bases and at J to 3 bases, leaving 8 bases not matched to a gene. The germline gives CDR1 SNHLY, CDR2 FYNNEI. This CDR3 has 17 amino acids.